This T cell receptor beta chain is from a study of post-analysis software for immune sequencing data. The overall study: There were relapsing-remitting, secondary progressive and progressive-relapsing multiple sclerosis among the disease courses included.

Presence of unique molecular identifiers characterized the TCR beta cDNA libraries. Around 450,000 cDNA molecules were recovered from an input of 1 to 10 million T cells. MiXCR was run by TCRdb on the PCR reads, yielding one entry per CDR3 protein. The sample holds 750,000 to 950,000 distinct CDR3 sequences, around 45% seen once. The study, taken as a whole, reports: Samples made in the same batch grouped tightly together by F measure. The normalized Chao1 diversity of multiple sclerosis patients was significantly lower than that of controls. With TRBV5-6, TRBV5-1 and TRBV20-1 included, five TRBV segments were more frequent in patients than in controls.

With respect to this clonotype: What it binds is not known.

From germline, CDR1 is SGHRS and CDR2 YFSETQ. The V end was cut by 5 bases, the J end by 2 bases, with 14 bases between. This CDR3 comprises 14 residues. V usage is TRBV5-1 and J usage is TRBJ2-7, with no clear D. The sequence was collected from a girl between 10 and 17 years old with multiple sclerosis. The material sequenced was blood. DNA for the CDR3: TGCGCCAGCAGTTCTACGACCCTACCCTACGAGCAGTACTTC. It translates to CASSSTTLPYEQYF.